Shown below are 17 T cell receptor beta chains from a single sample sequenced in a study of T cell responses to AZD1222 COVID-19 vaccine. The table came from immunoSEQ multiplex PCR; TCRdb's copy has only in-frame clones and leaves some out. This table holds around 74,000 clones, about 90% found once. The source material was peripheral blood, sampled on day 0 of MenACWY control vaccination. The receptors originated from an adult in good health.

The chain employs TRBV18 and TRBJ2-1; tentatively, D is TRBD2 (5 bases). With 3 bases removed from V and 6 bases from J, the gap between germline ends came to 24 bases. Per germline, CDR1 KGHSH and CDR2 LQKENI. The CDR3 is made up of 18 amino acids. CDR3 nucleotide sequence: TGTGCCAGCTCACCTCTTCTTGCGGGCAAAATAAGCGGCAATGAGCAGTTCTTC. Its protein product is CASSPLLAGKISGNEQFF.

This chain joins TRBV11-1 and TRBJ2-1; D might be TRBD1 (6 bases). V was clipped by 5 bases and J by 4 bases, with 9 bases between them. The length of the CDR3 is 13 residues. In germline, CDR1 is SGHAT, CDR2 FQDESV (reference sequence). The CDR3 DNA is TGTGCCAGCAGCAGAGGACAGTACAATGAGCAGTTCTTC. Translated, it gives CASSRGQYNEQFF.

The CDR3: CASAGTISGANVLTF. Here the CDR3 DNA reads TGTGCCAGCGCGGGGACGATTTCTGGGGCCAACGTCCTGACTTTC. This rearrangement joins TRBV18 to TRBJ2-6; a possible D gene is TRBD2 (6 bases). The CDR3 covers 15 residues. Trimming stripped 8 bases from V and 1 base from J, with 12 bases between. Germline CDR1 and CDR2: KGHSH and LQKENI.

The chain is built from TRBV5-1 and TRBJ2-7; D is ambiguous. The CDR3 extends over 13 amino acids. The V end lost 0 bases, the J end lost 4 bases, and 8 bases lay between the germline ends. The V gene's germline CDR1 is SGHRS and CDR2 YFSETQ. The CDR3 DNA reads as TGCGCCAGCAGCTTGGCCTCGGGTTACGAGCAGTACTTC. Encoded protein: CASSLASGYEQYF. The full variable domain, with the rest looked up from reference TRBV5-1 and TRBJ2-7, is KAGVTQTPRYLIKTRGQQVTLSCSPISGHRSVSWYQQTPGQGLQFLFEYFSETQRNKGNFPGRFSGRQFSNSRSEMNVSTLELGDSALYLCASSLASGYEQYFGPGTRLTVT.

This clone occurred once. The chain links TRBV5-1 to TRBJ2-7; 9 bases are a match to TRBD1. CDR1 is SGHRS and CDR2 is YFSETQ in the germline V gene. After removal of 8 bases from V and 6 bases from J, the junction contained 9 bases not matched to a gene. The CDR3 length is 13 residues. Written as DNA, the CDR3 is TGCGCCAGTTCCCGGGACAGGGCCGCCGAGCAGTACTTC. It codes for CASSRDRAAEQYF.

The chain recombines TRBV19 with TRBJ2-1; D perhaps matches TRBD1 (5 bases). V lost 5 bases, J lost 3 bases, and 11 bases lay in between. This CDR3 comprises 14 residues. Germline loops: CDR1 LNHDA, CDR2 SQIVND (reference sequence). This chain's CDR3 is CASSGSGNYNEQFF. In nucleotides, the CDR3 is TGTGCCAGTAGTGGCTCAGGGAACTACAATGAGCAGTTCTTC.

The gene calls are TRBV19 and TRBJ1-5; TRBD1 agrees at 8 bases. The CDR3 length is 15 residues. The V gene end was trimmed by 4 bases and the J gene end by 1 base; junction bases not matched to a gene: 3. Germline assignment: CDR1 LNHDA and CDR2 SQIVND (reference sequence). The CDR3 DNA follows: TGTGCCAGTAGTAAACAGGGGGAAAGCAATCAGCCCCAGCATTTT. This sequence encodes CASSKQGESNQPQHF.

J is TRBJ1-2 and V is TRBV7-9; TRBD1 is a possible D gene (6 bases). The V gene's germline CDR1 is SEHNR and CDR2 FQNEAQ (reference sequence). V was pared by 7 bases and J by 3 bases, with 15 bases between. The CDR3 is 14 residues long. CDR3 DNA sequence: TGTGCCAGCACCATATCGGGGGGCGACTATGGCTACACCTTC. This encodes CASTISGGDYGYTF.

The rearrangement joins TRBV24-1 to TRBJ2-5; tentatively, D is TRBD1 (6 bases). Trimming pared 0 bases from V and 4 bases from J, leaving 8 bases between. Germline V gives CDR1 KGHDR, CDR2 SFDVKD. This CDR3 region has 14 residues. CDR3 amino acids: CATSDLWGPETQYF. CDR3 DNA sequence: TGTGCCACCAGTGATTTGTGGGGGCCAGAGACCCAGTACTTC.

CDR3 DNA sequence: TGTGCAAGTCGCGTAGACAGGGGGCGTATGACGAACACTGAAGCTTTCTTT. This gives the protein CASRVDRGRMTNTEAFF. The chain recombines TRBV12-2 with TRBJ1-1; the table's D call, TRBD1, was not checked against the DNA. TRBV12-2 is assigned pseudogene status. CDR3 length: 17 residues.

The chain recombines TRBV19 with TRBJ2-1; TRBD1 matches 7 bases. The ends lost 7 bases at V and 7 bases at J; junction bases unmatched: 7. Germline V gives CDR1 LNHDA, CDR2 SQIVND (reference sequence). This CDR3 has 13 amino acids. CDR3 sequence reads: CASKGTVTNEQFF. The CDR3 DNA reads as TGTGCCAGTAAGGGGACAGTTACGAATGAGCAGTTCTTC.

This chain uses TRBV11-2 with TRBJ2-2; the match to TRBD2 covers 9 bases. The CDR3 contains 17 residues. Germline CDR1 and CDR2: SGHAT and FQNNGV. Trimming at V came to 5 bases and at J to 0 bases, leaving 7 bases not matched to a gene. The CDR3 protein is CASSLFSGSTNTGELFF. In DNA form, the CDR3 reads TGTGCCAGCAGCCTCTTTAGCGGGAGCACGAACACCGGGGAGCTGTTTTTT. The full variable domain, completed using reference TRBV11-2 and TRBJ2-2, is EAGVAQSPRYKIIEKRQSVAFWCNPISGHATLYWYQQILGQGPKLLIQFQNNGVVDDSQLPKDRFSAERLKGVDSTLKIQPAKLEDSAVYLCASSLFSGSTNTGELFFGEGSRLTVL.

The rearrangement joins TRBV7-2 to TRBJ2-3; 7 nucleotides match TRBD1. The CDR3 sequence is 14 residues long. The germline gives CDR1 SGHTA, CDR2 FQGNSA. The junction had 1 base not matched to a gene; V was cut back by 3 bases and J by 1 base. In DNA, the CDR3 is TGTGCCAGCAGCTTTGGACAGGGCACAGATACGCAGTATTTT. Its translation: CASSFGQGTDTQYF. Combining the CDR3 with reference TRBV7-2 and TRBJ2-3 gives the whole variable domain GAGVSQSPSNKVTEKGKDVELRCDPISGHTALYWYRQSLGQGLEFLIYFQGNSAPDKSGLPSDRFSAERTGGSVSTLTIQRTQQEDSAVYLCASSFGQGTDTQYFGPGTRLTVL.

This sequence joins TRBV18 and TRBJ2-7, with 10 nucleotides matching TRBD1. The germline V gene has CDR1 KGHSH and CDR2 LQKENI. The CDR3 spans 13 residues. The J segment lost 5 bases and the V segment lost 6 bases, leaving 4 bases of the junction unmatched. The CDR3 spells CASSGQGGDEQYF. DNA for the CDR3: TGTGCCAGCTCCGGACAGGGGGGGGACGAGCAGTACTTC.

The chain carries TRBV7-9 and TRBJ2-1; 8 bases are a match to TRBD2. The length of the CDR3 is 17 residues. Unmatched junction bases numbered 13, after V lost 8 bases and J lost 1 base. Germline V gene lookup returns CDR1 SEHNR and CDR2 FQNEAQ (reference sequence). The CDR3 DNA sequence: TGTGCCAGCCCGCCCGAGGGGCGGGAGGTTTCCTACAATGAGCAGTTCTTC. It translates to CASPPEGREVSYNEQFF.

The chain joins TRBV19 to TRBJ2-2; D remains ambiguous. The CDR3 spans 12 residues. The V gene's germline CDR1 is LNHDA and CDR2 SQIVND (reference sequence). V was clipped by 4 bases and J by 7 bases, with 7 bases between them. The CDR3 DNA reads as TGTGCCAGTAGTACTAGTGGCGGGGAGCTGTTTTTT. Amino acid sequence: CASSTSGGELFF.

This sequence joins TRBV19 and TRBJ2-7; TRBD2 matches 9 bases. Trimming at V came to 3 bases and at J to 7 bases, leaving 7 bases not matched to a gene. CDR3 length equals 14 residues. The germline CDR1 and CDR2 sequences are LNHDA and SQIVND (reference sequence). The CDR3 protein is CASSIAGGRYEQYF. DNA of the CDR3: TGTGCCAGTAGTATTGCGGGAGGGCGTTATGAGCAGTACTTC.